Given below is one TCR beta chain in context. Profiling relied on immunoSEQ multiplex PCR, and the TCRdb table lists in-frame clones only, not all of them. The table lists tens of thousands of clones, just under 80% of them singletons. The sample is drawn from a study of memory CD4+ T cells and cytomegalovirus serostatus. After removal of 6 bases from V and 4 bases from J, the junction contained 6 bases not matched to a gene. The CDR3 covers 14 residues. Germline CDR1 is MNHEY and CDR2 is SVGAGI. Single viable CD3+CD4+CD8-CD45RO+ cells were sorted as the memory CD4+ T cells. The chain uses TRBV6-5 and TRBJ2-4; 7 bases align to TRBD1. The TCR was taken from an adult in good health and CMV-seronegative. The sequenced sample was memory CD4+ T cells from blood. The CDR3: CASSPGTVKNIQYF. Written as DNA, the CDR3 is TGTGCCAGCAGCCCCGGGACAGTTAAAAACATTCAGTACTTC.